This T cell receptor beta chain was captured in a study of T cells expressing NK-cell markers. Study at large: In the group of eight sequenced donors, seven were HCMV-seropositive and one was seronegative. Study results and limitations: HCMV specificity of the expanded NKG2C+ T cell clones was not established. Researchers report these clonotypes also headed the CD3+CD56-NKG2C+ fraction in four donors.

A word on this clonotype: Antigen specificity is unknown.

The germline V gene has CDR1 SEHNR and CDR2 FQNEAQ (reference sequence). The CDR3 totals 16 residues. From the 5' RACE reads, TCRdb lists one entry per CDR3 protein and no DNA. This listing includes 500,000 to 700,000 distinct CDR3 sequences. The receptor comes from a man aged 18 to 29 in good health. The chain links TRBV7-9 to TRBJ2-1; TCRdb lists TRBD1, though no DNA is available to test this call. The sequenced material came from blood T cells: a sorted CD56 or NKG2C T cell subset, CD4+ or CD8+ T cells, or bulk PBMC T cells (not recorded which). The chain's CDR3 is CASSLADPRPYNEQFF. The full variable domain, completed using reference TRBV7-9 and TRBJ2-1, is DTGVSQNPRHKITKRGQNVTFRCDPISEHNRLYWYRQTLGQGPEFLTYFQNEAQLEKSRLLSDRFSAERPKGSFSTLEIQRTEQGDSAMYLCASSLADPRPYNEQFFGPGTRLTVL.